The entry below describes one TCR beta chain. Its antigen is not identified. The sample is drawn from a study of cytomegalovirus exposure and HLA in healthy donors. Study results and limitations: Presence/absence analyses treated sequencing depth as roughly uniform across donors. Earlier analysis looked at TCR beta V segments, and most were productive about 87% or about 30% of the time. The authors listed roughly 150 TCR beta chains as cytomegalovirus-associated.

This CDR3 contains 13 residues. Trimming cost V 10 bases and J 5 bases, with 17 bases left between them. Germline V gives CDR1 MNHEY, CDR2 SVGAGI. The PCR contained 60 Vbeta and 13 Jbeta primers. The protocol was immunoSEQ multiplex PCR, while the TCRdb copy is restricted to in-frame clones and leaves out a portion. The table lists 100,000 or so clones, 75% of them singletons. The sequence derives from a man over 45 in good health and CMV-seronegative. This chain connects TRBV6-5 to TRBJ2-5; D might be TRBD2 (7 bases). What was sequenced was PBMCs. CDR3 DNA: TGTGCCACCCGCGTGGGGGGGCATGAGACCCAGTACTTC. Residues: CATRVGGHETQYF.